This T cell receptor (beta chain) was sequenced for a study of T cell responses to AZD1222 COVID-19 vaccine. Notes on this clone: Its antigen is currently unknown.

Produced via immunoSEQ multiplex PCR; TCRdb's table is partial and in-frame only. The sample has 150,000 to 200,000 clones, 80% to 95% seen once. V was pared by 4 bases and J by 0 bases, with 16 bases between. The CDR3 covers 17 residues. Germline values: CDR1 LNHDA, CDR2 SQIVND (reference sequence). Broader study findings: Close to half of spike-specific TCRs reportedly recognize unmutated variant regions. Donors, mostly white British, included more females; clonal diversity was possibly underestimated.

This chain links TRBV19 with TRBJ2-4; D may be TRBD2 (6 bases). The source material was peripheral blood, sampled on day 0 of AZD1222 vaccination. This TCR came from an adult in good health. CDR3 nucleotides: TGTGCCAGTAGTAAATATGGACTAAAACTAGCCAAAAACATTCAGTACTTC. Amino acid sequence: CASSKYGLKLAKNIQYF.